These T cell receptor beta chains were read from a single sample in a study of metastatic and nonmetastatic thyroid tumors. TCRdb re-clonotyped the PCR reads through MiXCR. Among about 89,000 clones listed, approximately 12% were seen once. The sample comprised tumor tissue. Every receptor here comes from a female donor with papillary thyroid cancer or a benign thyroid nodule (not recorded which). Some clones in this sample may be carry-over from other donors' samples. Both conserved end residues are part of each CDR3. Each record gives: J gene, D gene, clone size, V gene, CDR3 protein, CDR3 DNA. D genes are given only for firm matches. The listing skips clone size in some rows; elsewhere it reads once, few, many or a size class.

J gene: TRBJ1-4; D gene: TRBD1; clone size: many; V gene: TRBV28; CDR3 protein: CASRGGRGNEKLFF; CDR3 DNA: TGTGCCTCCAGGGGGGGACGAGGTAATGAAAAACTGTTTTTT
J gene: TRBJ1-6; D gene: TRBD1; clone size: many; V gene: TRBV12-3/TRBV12-4; CDR3 protein: CASSLALQGNSPLHF; CDR3 DNA: TGTGCCAGCAGTTTAGCGCTACAGGGGAATTCACCCCTCCACTTT
J gene: TRBJ2-4; D gene: TRBD2; clone size: NA; V gene: TRBV30; CDR3 protein: CAWTLAGAKNIQYF; CDR3 DNA: TGTGCCTGGACTCTAGCGGGAGCCAAAAACATTCAGTACTTC
J gene: TRBJ2-3; D gene: TRBD2; clone size: many; V gene: TRBV5-1; CDR3 protein: CASSPDGAGDTQYF; CDR3 DNA: TGCGCCAGCAGCCCGGACGGAGCGGGGGATACGCAGTATTTT
J gene: TRBJ2-3; D gene: NA; clone size: many; V gene: TRBV13; CDR3 protein: CASSLEGGAHSTDTQYF; CDR3 DNA: TGTGCCAGCAGCTTAGAAGGGGGGGCGCATAGCACAGATACGCAGTATTTT
J gene: TRBJ1-5; D gene: NA; clone size: many; V gene: TRBV7-2; CDR3 protein: CASSLTAGNQPQHF; CDR3 DNA: TGTGCCAGCAGCTTAACCGCAGGCAATCAGCCCCAGCATTTT
J gene: TRBJ2-1; D gene: NA; clone size: NA; V gene: TRBV11-1; CDR3 protein: CASSATPGQISYNEQFF; CDR3 DNA: TGTGCCAGCAGCGCGACCCCAGGGCAGATATCCTACAATGAGCAGTTCTTC
J gene: TRBJ2-7; D gene: NA; clone size: NA; V gene: TRBV9; CDR3 protein: CVSSLHGASYEQYF; CDR3 DNA: TGTGTCAGCAGCCTTCATGGCGCCTCCTACGAGCAGTACTTC
J gene: TRBJ2-7; D gene: TRBD2; clone size: few; V gene: TRBV6-4; CDR3 protein: CASSDRLAGSGYEQYF; CDR3 DNA: TGTGCCAGCAGTGACAGGCTAGCGGGGAGCGGTTACGAGCAGTACTTC
J gene: TRBJ2-3; D gene: TRBD2; clone size: many; V gene: TRBV6-5; CDR3 protein: CASTPVASGRSGPDTQYF; CDR3 DNA: TGTGCCAGCACCCCAGTGGCTAGCGGGAGAAGTGGGCCAGATACGCAGTATTTT
J gene: TRBJ2-7; D gene: TRBD2; clone size: NA; V gene: TRBV4-1; CDR3 protein: CASRPAGGYEQYF; CDR3 DNA: TGCGCCAGCAGGCCTGCGGGGGGCTACGAGCAGTACTTC
J gene: TRBJ2-3; D gene: NA; clone size: NA; V gene: TRBV5-6; CDR3 protein: CACSLALDTQYF; CDR3 DNA: TGTGCCTGCAGTCTAGCGTTGGATACGCAGTATTTT
J gene: TRBJ2-1; D gene: TRBD2; clone size: many; V gene: TRBV3-1; CDR3 protein: CASSQGRGLADFF; CDR3 DNA: TGTGCCAGCAGCCAAGGACGGGGACTAGCTGATTTCTTC
J gene: TRBJ1-2; D gene: NA; clone size: many; V gene: TRBV20-1; CDR3 protein: CSARDSAPTGVYGYTF; CDR3 DNA: TGCAGTGCTAGAGATAGTGCCCCCACGGGGGTATATGGCTACACCTTC
J gene: TRBJ2-5; D gene: NA; clone size: many; V gene: TRBV12-3/TRBV12-4; CDR3 protein: CASSTRTGETQYF; CDR3 DNA: TGTGCCAGCAGCACGAGGACTGGAGAGACCCAGTACTTC
J gene: TRBJ2-5; D gene: NA; clone size: many; V gene: TRBV20-1; CDR3 protein: CSAIGHPELQETQYF; CDR3 DNA: TGCAGTGCGATCGGCCATCCCGAGCTCCAAGAGACCCAGTACTTC